What follows are 25 T cell receptor beta chains derived from one specimen sequenced in a study of T cell repertoires in cytomegalovirus infection. TCRdb ran MiXCR on the reads and lists one entry per CDR3 protein. The data contain roughly 720,000 distinct CDR3 sequences, approximately 40% of them singletons. Material: PBMCs. The receptors originated from a human donor in good health (CMV status not recorded). Some clones in this sample may be carry-over from other donors' samples.

This clonotype was seen only a few times. The chain's CDR3 is CATSVFSGGGTDTQYF. The CDR3 DNA reads as TGTGCCACCAGCGTATTCTCGGGGGGCGGCACAGATACGCAGTATTTT. The genes are TRBV15 and TRBJ2-3; D might be TRBD2 (7 bases). The germline V gene encodes CDR1 LNHNV and CDR2 YYDKDF (reference sequence). The ends were cut back, 5 bases at V and 1 base at J, with 16 bases in the middle. This CDR3 contains 16 residues.

This clonotype came up a few times. The rearrangement uses TRBV11-2 and TRBJ2-2; D call uncertain. The CDR3 covers 13 residues. With 8 bases removed from V and 1 base from J, the gap between germline ends came to 8 bases. Germline V lookup: CDR1 SGHAT, CDR2 FQNNGV. CDR3 protein: CASQDENTGELFF. The CDR3, as DNA: TGTGCCAGCCAAGACGAGAACACCGGGGAGCTGTTTTTT.

The V and J genes are TRBV5-5 and TRBJ2-6; D possibly corresponds to TRBD1 (6 bases). The CDR3 runs 18 residues. Germline V gene lookup returns CDR1 SGHKS and CDR2 YYEKEE (reference sequence). Trimming shortened V by 1 base and J by 0 bases, and 14 bases separated the two germline ends. In nucleotides, the CDR3 is TGTGCCAGCAGCTTGCCAGGGGTCCGACGCTCTGGGGCCAACGTCCTGACTTTC. Amino acid sequence: CASSLPGVRRSGANVLTF.

This clonotype was picked up a small number of times. CDR3 residues: CASRLGGALGNQPQHF. The CDR3 DNA sequence: TGTGCCAGCAGACTAGGGGGGGCGTTAGGCAATCAGCCCCAGCATTTT. The rearrangement joins TRBV28 to TRBJ1-5; D possibly corresponds to TRBD1 (6 bases). Germline values: CDR1 MDHEN, CDR2 SYDVKM. The CDR3 consists of 16 residues. Trimming took off 6 bases at V and 2 bases at J, with 17 bases between the two ends.

This clonotype was detected only a few times. The V gene is TRBV7-6, the J gene TRBJ2-6; D remains unclear. CDR1 and CDR2 from the germline V gene are SGHVS and FNYEAQ. With 2 bases removed from V and 2 bases from J, the gap between germline ends came to 7 bases. This CDR3 has 15 amino acids. The chain's CDR3 is CASSLWEAGANVLTF. The CDR3 DNA sequence: TGTGCCAGCAGCTTATGGGAAGCTGGGGCCAACGTCCTGACTTTC.

In the case of this clonotype: At one of its ends the junction is not consistent with the germline gene, which may arise from a read error. The V call is TRBV27, the J call TRBJ2-4, with 8 bases that match TRBD1. The CDR3 loop spans 14 amino acids. The V gene's germline CDR1 is MNHEY and CDR2 SMNVEV (reference sequence). Here the CDR3 reads CASSRRQGLSSLDF. In nucleotides, the CDR3 is TGTGCCAGCAGCCGGAGACAGGGGCTTTCATCCCTCGACTTC.

This clonotype appeared a single time. A junction boundary mismatches the germline segment, possibly from a read error. The chain uses TRBV19 and TRBJ2-1, with 13 bases matching TRBD2. CDR1 LNHDA and CDR2 SQIVND come from the germline V gene (reference sequence). This CDR3 is 17 amino acids long. The CDR3 bases are TGTGGCAGTAGTATGGGACTAGCGGGAAACCACTACAATGAGCAGTTCTTC. It yields the protein CGSSMGLAGNHYNEQFF.

The chain is built from TRBV10-3 and TRBJ2-5; 7 nucleotides agree with TRBD1. Germline V gives CDR1 ENHRY, CDR2 SYGVKD. This CDR3 is 14 amino acids long. Germline trimming cut 6 bases from V and 5 bases from J; bases unmatched to any gene: 9. CDR3 bases: TGTGCCATCAGCAAACAAAACAGGGGCGAGACCCAGTACTTC. Amino acid sequence: CAISKQNRGETQYF.

This clonotype was observed a handful of times. This chain links TRBV19 with TRBJ2-5; a possible D gene is TRBD1 (5 bases). The CDR3 contains 14 residues. V lost 3 bases and J lost 5, with 13 bases in between. Germline V gene lookup returns CDR1 LNHDA and CDR2 SQIVND (reference sequence). As DNA, the CDR3 is TGTGCCAGTAGTATCGCAGCAGGGCTGGAGACCCAGTACTTC. It encodes CASSIAAGLETQYF.

This clonotype appeared many times. This chain links TRBV7-2 with TRBJ1-2; 7 nucleotides align to TRBD1. Germline loops: CDR1 SGHTA, CDR2 FQGNSA. Germline trimming cut 2 bases from V and 2 bases from J; bases unmatched to any gene: 5. The CDR3 is 15 amino acids. The CDR3 coding sequence is TGTGCCAGCAGCTTAAACCCGACAGGGAACTATGGCTACACCTTC. Amino acids: CASSLNPTGNYGYTF.

The gene calls are TRBV4-3 and TRBJ2-7; tentative D call: TRBD1 (5 bases). Looked up from germline, CDR1 is LGHNA and CDR2 is YSLEER. This CDR3 is 15 amino acids long. V dropped 0 bases and J dropped 2 bases, with 11 bases sitting between them. The CDR3 sequence is CASSQEYTGAYEQYF. Written as DNA, the CDR3 is TGCGCCAGCAGCCAAGAATACACAGGAGCCTACGAGCAGTACTTC.

V is TRBV5-4 and J is TRBJ2-2; 8 bases fit TRBD2. The trim removed 0 bases at V and 1 base at J, leaving 2 bases unmatched. The germline V gene encodes CDR1 SGHNT and CDR2 YYREEE (reference sequence). This CDR3 region has 16 residues. CDR3 DNA: TGTGCCAGCAGCTTGGTGAGCGGGAGGAACACCGGGGAGCTGTTTTTT. It specifies CASSLVSGRNTGELFF.

This clonotype has just one count. The chain joins TRBV2 to TRBJ2-1; no firm D call. The germline CDR1 and CDR2 sequences are SNHLY and FYNNEI. The CDR3 consists of 16 residues. With 0 bases removed from V and 3 bases from J, the gap between germline ends came to 12 bases. This CDR3 is CASSEAPGANYNEQFF. DNA of the CDR3: TGTGCCAGCAGTGAAGCGCCTGGTGCCAACTACAATGAGCAGTTCTTC.

This clonotype has a handful of counts. This chain connects TRBV28 to TRBJ1-2, with a weak D call TRBD1 (5 bases). Trimming pared 9 bases from V and 6 bases from J, leaving 20 bases between. CDR1 is MDHEN and CDR2 is SYDVKM in the germline V gene. The CDR3 runs to 14 residues. The CDR3 DNA reads TGTGCCAGTACCCTGTTGAGGGGCGAAGATGGCTACACCTTC. Amino acids: CASTLLRGEDGYTF.

This clonotype was recorded a few times. CDR3 DNA: TGTGCCAGCAGCCGGAACTTGTACGAGCAGTACTTC. Protein: CASSRNLYEQYF. J is TRBJ2-7 and V is TRBV14, with D uncertain. Trimming pared 4 bases from V and 4 bases from J, leaving 8 bases between. The germline V gene encodes CDR1 SGHDN and CDR2 FVKESK. The CDR3 extends over 12 amino acids.

The CDR3 DNA reads as TGTGCCAGCAGTTCCCAGGCCCCCTCCTACGAGCAGTACTTC. Residues: CASSSQAPSYEQYF. The rearrangement joins TRBV12-3 or TRBV12-4 to TRBJ2-7; no clear D. The CDR3 is 14 amino acids. With 4 bases removed from V and 0 bases from J, the gap between germline ends came to 10 bases.

This clonotype came up many times. The chain recombines TRBV7-2 with TRBJ2-2, with 10 bases fitting TRBD2. Germline CDR1 is SGHTA and CDR2 is FQGNSA. V dropped 3 bases and J dropped 6; count of bases not matched to a gene: 7. The CDR3 has 16 amino acids. CDR3 sequence: CASSFASGSFPGELFF. DNA of the CDR3: TGTGCCAGCAGCTTTGCTAGCGGGAGTTTCCCCGGGGAGCTGTTTTTT.

The chain uses TRBV5-1 and TRBJ2-7; 15 bases are a match to TRBD2. The CDR3 has 20 amino acids. Germline loops: CDR1 SGHRS, CDR2 YFSETQ. The V gene end was trimmed by 2 bases and the J gene end by 4 bases; junction bases not matched to a gene: 16. The CDR3 DNA follows: TGCGCCAGCAGCTTATCGGCGGGACTAGCGGGAGGTCCTGGGTTTTACGAGCAGTACTTC. Translating gives CASSLSAGLAGGPGFYEQYF. Drawing the rest from reference TRBV5-1 and TRBJ2-7, the complete variable domain is KAGVTQTPRYLIKTRGQQVTLSCSPISGHRSVSWYQQTPGQGLQFLFEYFSETQRNKGNFPGRFSGRQFSNSRSEMNVSTLELGDSALYLCASSLSAGLAGGPGFYEQYFGPGTRLTVT.

At least ten counts were recorded for this clonotype. This rearrangement joins TRBV7-9 to TRBJ2-2; D gene uncertain. The CDR3 sequence is 12 residues long. Germline loops: CDR1 SEHNR, CDR2 FQNEAQ (reference sequence). V was trimmed by 7 bases and J by 5 bases, leaving 8 bases between them. The CDR3 DNA follows: TGTGCCAGCACACCCGGGACCGGGGAGCTGTTTTTT. Its translation is CASTPGTGELFF.

J is TRBJ1-5 and V is TRBV12-3 or TRBV12-4; D possibly corresponds to TRBD1 (5 bases). This CDR3 spans 14 amino acids. V was trimmed by 6 bases and J by 3 bases, leaving 12 bases between them. CDR3: CASSAGHDNQPQHF. The DNA for the CDR3 is TGTGCCAGCAGCGCAGGACACGACAATCAGCCCCAGCATTTT.

The CDR3 spells CSARDGTPINTEAFF. The CDR3 region has the DNA TGCAGTGCTAGAGATGGGACACCCATCAACACTGAAGCTTTCTTT. V usage is TRBV20-1 and J usage is TRBJ1-1, with D perhaps matching TRBD1 (6 bases). Trimming cost V 0 bases and J 2 bases, with 13 bases left between them. CDR1 and CDR2 (germline): DFQATT, SNEGSKA (reference sequence). The CDR3 loop spans 15 amino acids.

The chain carries TRBV28 and TRBJ2-1; the match to TRBD2 covers 14 bases. The CDR3 runs 21 residues. Germline CDR1 reads MDHEN; CDR2 reads SYDVKM. J was trimmed by 0 bases and V by 5 bases; bases with no gene match: 15. This CDR3 is CASSPRGGLAGGISSYNEQFF. CDR3 nucleotides: TGTGCCAGCAGTCCGAGGGGTGGACTAGCGGGAGGAATAAGCTCCTACAATGAGCAGTTCTTC. Full variable domain (missing parts from reference TRBV28 and TRBJ2-1): DVKVTQSSRYLVKRTGEKVFLECVQDMDHENMFWYRQDPGLGLRLIYFSYDVKMKEKGDIPEGYSVSREKKERFSLILESASTNQTSMYLCASSPRGGLAGGISSYNEQFFGPGTRLTVL.

The CDR3 protein is CASSPGLAGPEQFF. As DNA, the CDR3 is TGTGCCAGCAGCCCGGGACTAGCGGGACCAGAGCAGTTCTTC. The rearrangement uses TRBV7-9 and TRBJ2-1, with TRBD2 matching 13 bases. Germline CDR1 and CDR2: SEHNR and FQNEAQ (reference sequence). Trimming cost V 5 bases and J 10 bases; bases outside gene matches: 5. The CDR3 sequence is 14 residues long.

This clonotype occurred many times. V and J are TRBV7-2 and TRBJ1-1; 7 bases fit TRBD1. This CDR3 has 13 residues. V shed 6 bases, J shed 5 bases, and the junction held 6 bases outside the gene matches. Germline V CDR1 and CDR2: SGHTA, FQGNSA. The CDR3 DNA reads TGTGCCAGCAGAACCCAGGGGGGGACTGAAGCTTTCTTT. This encodes CASRTQGGTEAFF.

V and J are TRBV28 and TRBJ2-7; D is possibly TRBD1 or TRBD2 (5 bases each). This CDR3 is built from 13 residues. Germline CDR1 MDHEN, CDR2 SYDVKM. V was cut by 6 bases and J by 1 base, with 10 bases left in between. CDR3 sequence: CASSGAGSYEQYF. The CDR3 bases are TGTGCCAGCAGCGGGGCTGGATCCTACGAGCAGTACTTC.